This T cell receptor beta chain is from a study of T cells after yellow fever vaccination. This clonotype was detected ten times or more. TCRdb reprocessed the 5' RACE reads via MiXCR and lists one record per CDR3 protein. The sample holds around 320,000 distinct CDR3 sequences, around 4.4% seen once. Trimming shortened V by 4 bases and J by 6 bases, and 5 bases separated the two germline ends. Germline lookup yields CDR1 GTSNPN and CDR2 SVGIG (reference sequence). The CDR3 consists of 10 residues. The chain uses TRBV30 and TRBJ2-3; D is undetermined. Sample: PBMCs, taken 15 days after the yellow fever booster vaccination. The receptor comes from a man aged 18 to 30 who received the YFV17D yellow fever vaccine. The CDR3 sequence is CAWKKDTQYF. CDR3 nucleotides: TGTGCCTGGAAGAAGGATACGCAGTATTTT.